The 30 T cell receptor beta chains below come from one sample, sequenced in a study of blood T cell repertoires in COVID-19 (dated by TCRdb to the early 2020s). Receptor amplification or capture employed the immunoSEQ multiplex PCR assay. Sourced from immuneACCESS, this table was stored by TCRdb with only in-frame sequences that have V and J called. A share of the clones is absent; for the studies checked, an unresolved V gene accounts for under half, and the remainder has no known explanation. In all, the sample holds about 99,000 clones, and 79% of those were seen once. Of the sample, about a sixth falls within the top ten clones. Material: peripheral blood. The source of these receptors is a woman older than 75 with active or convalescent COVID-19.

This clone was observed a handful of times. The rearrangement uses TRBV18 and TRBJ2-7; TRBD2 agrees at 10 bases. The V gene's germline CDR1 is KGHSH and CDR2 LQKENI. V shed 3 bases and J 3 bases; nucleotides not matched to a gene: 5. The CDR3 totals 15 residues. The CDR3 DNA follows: TGTGCCAGCTCACCGGGGACTAGCGACGTCTACGAGCAGTACTTC. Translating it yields CASSPGTSDVYEQYF.

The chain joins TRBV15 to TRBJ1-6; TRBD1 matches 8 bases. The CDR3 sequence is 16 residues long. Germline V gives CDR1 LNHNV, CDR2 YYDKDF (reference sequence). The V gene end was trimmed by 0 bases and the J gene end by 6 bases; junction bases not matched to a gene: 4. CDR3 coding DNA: TGTGCCACCAGCAGAGACCGGACAGGGTTTAATTCACCCCTCCACTTT. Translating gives CATSRDRTGFNSPLHF.

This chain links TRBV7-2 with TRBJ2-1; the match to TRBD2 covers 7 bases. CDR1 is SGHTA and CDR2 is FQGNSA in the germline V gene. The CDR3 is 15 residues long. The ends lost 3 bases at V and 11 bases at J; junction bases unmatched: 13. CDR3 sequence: CASSLIPGLQVKQFF. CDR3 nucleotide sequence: TGTGCCAGCAGCTTGATACCGGGACTACAAGTGAAGCAGTTCTTC.

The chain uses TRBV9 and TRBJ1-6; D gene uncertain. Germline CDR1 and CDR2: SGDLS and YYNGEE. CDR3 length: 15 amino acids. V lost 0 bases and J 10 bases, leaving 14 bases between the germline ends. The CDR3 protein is CASSVGAVADSPLHF. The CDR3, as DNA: TGTGCCAGCAGCGTAGGAGCAGTAGCGGACTCACCCCTCCACTTT.

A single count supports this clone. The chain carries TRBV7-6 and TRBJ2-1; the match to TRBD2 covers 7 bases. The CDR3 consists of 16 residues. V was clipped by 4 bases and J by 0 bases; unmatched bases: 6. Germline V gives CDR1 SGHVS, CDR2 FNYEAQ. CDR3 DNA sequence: TGTGCCAGCAGCTCTACTAGCGAAAGCTCCTACAATGAGCAGTTCTTC. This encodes CASSSTSESSYNEQFF.

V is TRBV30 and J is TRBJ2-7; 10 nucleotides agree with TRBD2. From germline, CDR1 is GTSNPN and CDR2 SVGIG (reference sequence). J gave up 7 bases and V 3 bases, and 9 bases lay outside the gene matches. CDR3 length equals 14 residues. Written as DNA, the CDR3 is TGTGCCTGGAGGGGCCCTAGCGGGAGCACAGAGCAGTACTTC. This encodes CAWRGPSGSTEQYF.

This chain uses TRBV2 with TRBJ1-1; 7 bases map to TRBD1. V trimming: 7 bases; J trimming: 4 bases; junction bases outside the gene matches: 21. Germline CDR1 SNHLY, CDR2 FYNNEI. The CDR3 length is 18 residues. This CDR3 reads CASTRRRQGSPGITEAFF. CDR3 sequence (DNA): TGTGCCAGCACAAGGCGACGACAGGGTAGCCCTGGGATCACTGAAGCTTTCTTT. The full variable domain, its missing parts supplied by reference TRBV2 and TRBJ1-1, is EPEVTQTPSHQVTQMGQEVILRCVPISNHLYFYWYRQILGQKVEFLVSFYNNEISEKSEIFDDQFSVERPDGSNFTLKIRSTKLEDSAMYFCASTRRRQGSPGITEAFFGQGTRLTVV.

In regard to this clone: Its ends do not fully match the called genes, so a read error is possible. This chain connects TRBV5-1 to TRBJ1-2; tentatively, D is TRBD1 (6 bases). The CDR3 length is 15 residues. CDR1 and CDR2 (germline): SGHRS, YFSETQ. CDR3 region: CASTLRQGRMDGYTF. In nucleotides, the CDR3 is TGTGCCAGCACCCTGCGCCAGGGGAGAATGGATGGCTACACCTTC.

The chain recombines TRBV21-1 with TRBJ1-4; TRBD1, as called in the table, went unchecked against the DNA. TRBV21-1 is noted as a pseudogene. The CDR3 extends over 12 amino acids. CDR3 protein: CTPRGAREKLFF. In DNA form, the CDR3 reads TGTACCCCAAGGGGTGCGCGTGAAAAACTGTTTTTT.

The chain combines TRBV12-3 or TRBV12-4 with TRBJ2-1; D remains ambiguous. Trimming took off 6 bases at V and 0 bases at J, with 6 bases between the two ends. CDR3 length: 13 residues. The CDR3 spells CASSRSSYNEQFF. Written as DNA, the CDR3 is TGTGCCAGCAGCCGGAGCTCCTACAATGAGCAGTTCTTC.

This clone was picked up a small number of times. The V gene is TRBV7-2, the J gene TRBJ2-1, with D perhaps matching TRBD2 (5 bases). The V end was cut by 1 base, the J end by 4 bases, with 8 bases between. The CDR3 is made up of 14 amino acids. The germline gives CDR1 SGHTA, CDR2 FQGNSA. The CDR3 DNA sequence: TGTGCCAGCAGCTTAGGGGCGGGTTACAATGAGCAGTTCTTC. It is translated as CASSLGAGYNEQFF.

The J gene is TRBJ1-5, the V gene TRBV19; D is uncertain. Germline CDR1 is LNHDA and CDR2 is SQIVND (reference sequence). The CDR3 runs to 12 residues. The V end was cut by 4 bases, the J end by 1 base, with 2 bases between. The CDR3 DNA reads TGTGCCAGTAGTACAAGCAATCAGCCCCAGCATTTT. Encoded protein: CASSTSNQPQHF.

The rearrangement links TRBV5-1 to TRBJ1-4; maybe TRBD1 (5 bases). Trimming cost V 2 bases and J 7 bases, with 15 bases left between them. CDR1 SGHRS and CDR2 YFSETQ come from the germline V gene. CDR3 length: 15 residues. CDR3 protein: CASSLNQGGGEKLFF. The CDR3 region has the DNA TGCGCCAGCAGCTTAAATCAGGGAGGCGGTGAAAAACTGTTTTTT.

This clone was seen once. The CDR3 sequence: CASSHPAGHTEAFF. The CDR3 nucleotides are TGTGCCAGTAGTCACCCCGCAGGGCACACTGAAGCTTTCTTT. The J gene is TRBJ1-1, the V gene TRBV19; TRBD1 is a possible D gene (5 bases). Deletions cut 5 bases from V and 3 bases from J, with 13 bases between. Germline V lookup: CDR1 LNHDA, CDR2 SQIVND (reference sequence). CDR3 size: 14 residues.

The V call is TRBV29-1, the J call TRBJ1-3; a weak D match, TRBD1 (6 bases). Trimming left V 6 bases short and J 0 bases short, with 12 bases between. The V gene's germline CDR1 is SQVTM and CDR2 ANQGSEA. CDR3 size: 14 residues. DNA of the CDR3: TGCAGCGTCAGGACAGCTAACTCTGGAAACACCATATATTTT. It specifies CSVRTANSGNTIYF. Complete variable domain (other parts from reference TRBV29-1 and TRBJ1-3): SAVISQKPSRDICQRGTSLTIQCQVDSQVTMMFWYRQQPGQSLTLIATANQGSEATYESGFVIDKFPISRPNLTFSTLTVSNMSPEDSSIYLCSVRTANSGNTIYFGEGSWLTVV.

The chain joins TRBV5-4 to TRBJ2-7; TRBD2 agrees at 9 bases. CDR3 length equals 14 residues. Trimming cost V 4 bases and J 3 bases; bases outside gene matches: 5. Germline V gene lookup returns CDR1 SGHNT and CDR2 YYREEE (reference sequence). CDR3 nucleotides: TGTGCCAGCAGCGGAGGACTAGCGAGCTACGAGCAGTACTTC. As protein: CASSGGLASYEQYF.

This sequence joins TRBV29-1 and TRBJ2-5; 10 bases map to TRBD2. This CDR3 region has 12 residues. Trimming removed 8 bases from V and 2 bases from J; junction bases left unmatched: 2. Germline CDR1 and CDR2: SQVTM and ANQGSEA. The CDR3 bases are TGCAGCTTAGCGGGAGGACAAGAGACCCAGTACTTC. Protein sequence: CSLAGGQETQYF.

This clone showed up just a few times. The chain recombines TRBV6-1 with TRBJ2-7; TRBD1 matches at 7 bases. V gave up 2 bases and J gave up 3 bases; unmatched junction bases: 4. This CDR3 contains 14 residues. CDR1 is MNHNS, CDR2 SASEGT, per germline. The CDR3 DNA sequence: TGTGCCAGCAGTGAACTGGGGACAGTCTACGAGCAGTACTTC. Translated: CASSELGTVYEQYF.

The chain's CDR3 is CAWSGRDRSTF. The CDR3 nucleotides are TGTGCCTGGAGTGGCCGGGACAGAAGCACCTTC. The chain couples TRBV30 to TRBJ1-2; 7 bases align to TRBD1. Germline V gene sequence: CDR1 GTSNPN, CDR2 SVGIG (reference sequence). The ends lost 1 base at V and 13 bases at J; junction bases unmatched: 6. The CDR3 totals 11 residues.

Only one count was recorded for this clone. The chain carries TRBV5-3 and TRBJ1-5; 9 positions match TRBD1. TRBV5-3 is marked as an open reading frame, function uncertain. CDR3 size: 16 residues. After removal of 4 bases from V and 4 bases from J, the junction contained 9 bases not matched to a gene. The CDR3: CARSPEDRGGNQPQHF. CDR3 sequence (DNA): TGTGCCAGAAGCCCCGAGGACAGGGGCGGAAATCAGCCCCAGCATTTT.

The CDR3 coding sequence is TGTGCCAGCTCACCTAGGACAGGCGATGAGCAGTTCTTC. Translating it yields CASSPRTGDEQFF. V gene TRBV18 combines with J gene TRBJ2-1, with 7 bases identical to TRBD1. The length of the CDR3 is 13 residues. Losses at the gene ends were 3 bases for V and 8 bases for J; bases not matched to a gene: 4. Germline values: CDR1 KGHSH, CDR2 LQKENI.

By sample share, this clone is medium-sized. As DNA, the CDR3 is TGTGCCAGCAGTTTAACCTATCTAGCGGGAGGGGAGTATGACGAGCAGTACTTC. Protein sequence: CASSLTYLAGGEYDEQYF. The rearrangement joins TRBV27 to TRBJ2-7; 12 bases are shared with TRBD2. The CDR3 loop spans 18 amino acids. The junction had 13 bases not matched to a gene; V was cut back by 2 bases and J by 5 bases. The germline V gene encodes CDR1 MNHEY and CDR2 SMNVEV (reference sequence).

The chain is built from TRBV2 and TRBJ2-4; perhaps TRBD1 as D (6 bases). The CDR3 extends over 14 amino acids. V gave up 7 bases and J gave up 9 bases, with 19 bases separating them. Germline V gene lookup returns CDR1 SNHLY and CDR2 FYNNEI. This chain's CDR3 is CASTAGATHSIQYF. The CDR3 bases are TGTGCCAGCACTGCAGGGGCGACCCACAGCATTCAGTACTTC.

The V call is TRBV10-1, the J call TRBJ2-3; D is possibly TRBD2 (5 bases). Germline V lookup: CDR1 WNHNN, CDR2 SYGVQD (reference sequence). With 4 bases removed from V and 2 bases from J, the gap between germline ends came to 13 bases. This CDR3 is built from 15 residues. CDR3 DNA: TGCGCCAGCAGTGTCGGGAACGGACCCACAGATACGCAGTATTTT. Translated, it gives CASSVGNGPTDTQYF.

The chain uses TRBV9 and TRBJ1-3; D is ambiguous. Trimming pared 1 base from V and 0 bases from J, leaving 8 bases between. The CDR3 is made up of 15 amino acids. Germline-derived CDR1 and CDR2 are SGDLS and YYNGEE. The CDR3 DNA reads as TGTGCCAGCAGCGTATTAGCGAGCTCTGGAAACACCATATATTTT. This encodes CASSVLASSGNTIYF.

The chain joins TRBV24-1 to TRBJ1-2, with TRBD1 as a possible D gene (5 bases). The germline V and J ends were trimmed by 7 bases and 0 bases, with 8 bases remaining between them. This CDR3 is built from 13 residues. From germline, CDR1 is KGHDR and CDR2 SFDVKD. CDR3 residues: CATRDTSNYGYTF. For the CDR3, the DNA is TGTGCCACCAGGGACACCTCTAACTATGGCTACACCTTC.

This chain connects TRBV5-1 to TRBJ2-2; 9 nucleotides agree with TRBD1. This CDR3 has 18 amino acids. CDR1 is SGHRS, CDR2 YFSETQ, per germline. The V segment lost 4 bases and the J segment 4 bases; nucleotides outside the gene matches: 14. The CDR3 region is CASSLLIAGTGITGELFF. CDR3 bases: TGCGCCAGCAGCCTCCTCATCGCCGGGACAGGGATCACCGGGGAGCTGTTTTTT.

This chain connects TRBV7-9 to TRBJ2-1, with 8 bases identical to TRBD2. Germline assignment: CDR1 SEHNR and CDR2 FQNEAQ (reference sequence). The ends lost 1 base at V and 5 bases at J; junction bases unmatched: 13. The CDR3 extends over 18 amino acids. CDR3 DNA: TGTGCCAGCAGCTTAGGATCGGACTGGCGGGAGGCTAACAATGAGCAGTTCTTC. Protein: CASSLGSDWREANNEQFF. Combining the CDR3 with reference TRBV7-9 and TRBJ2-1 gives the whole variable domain DTGVSQNPRHKITKRGQNVTFRCDPISEHNRLYWYRQTLGQGPEFLTYFQNEAQLEKSRLLSDRFSAERPKGSFSTLEIQRTEQGDSAMYLCASSLGSDWREANNEQFFGPGTRLTVL.

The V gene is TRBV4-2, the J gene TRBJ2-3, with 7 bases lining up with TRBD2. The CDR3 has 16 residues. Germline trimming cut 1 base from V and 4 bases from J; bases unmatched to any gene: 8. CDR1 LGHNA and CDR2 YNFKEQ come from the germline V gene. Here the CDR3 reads CASSQGASGIADTQYF. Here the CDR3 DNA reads TGTGCCAGCAGCCAAGGGGCGAGCGGGATAGCAGATACGCAGTATTTT.

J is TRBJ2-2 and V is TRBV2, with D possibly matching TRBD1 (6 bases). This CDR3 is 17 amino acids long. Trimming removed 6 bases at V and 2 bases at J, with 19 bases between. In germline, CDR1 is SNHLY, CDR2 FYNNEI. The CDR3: CASSRRIQGINTGELFF. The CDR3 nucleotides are TGTGCCAGCAGCAGGAGGATACAGGGTATAAACACCGGGGAGCTGTTTTTT.